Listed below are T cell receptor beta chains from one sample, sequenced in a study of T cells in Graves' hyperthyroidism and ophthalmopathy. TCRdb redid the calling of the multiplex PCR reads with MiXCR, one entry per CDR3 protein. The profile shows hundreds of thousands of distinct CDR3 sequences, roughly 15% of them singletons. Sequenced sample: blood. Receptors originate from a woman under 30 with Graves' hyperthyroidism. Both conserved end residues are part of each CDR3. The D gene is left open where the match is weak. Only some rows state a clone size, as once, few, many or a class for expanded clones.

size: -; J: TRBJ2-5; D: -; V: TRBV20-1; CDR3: CSAAGGLPPETQYF; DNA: TGCAGTGCGGCCGGGGGCCTTCCCCCAGAGACCCAGTACTTC
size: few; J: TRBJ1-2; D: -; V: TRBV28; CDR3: CASSLVGAAPYGYTF; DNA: TGTGCCAGCAGTTTAGTAGGGGCGGCTCCTTATGGCTACACCTTC
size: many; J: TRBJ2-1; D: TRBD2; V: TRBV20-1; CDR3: CSATGGSHSSYNEQFF; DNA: TGCAGTGCTACGGGGGGGAGTCATAGCTCCTACAATGAGCAGTTCTTC
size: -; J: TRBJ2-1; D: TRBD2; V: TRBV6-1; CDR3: CASRLWTSGSYEQFF; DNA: TGTGCCAGCAGACTTTGGACTAGCGGGAGCTATGAGCAGTTCTTC
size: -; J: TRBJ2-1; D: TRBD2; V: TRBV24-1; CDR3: CATSDHRLAGENEQFF; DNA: TGTGCCACCAGTGATCATCGACTAGCGGGCGAAAATGAGCAGTTCTTC
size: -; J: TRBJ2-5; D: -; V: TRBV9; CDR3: CASSVHPRAASDEEVETQYF; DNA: TGTGCCAGCAGCGTCCATCCTAGGGCGGCTAGCGACGAAGAGGTGGAGACCCAGTACTTC
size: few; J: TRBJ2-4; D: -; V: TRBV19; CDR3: CASMRRAGSSKNIQYF; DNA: TGTGCCAGTATGCGGCGGGCAGGGAGTTCCAAAAACATTCAGTACTTC
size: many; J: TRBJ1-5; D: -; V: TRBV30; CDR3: CAWSVGMNEPQHF; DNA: TGTGCCTGGAGTGTCGGGATGAATGAGCCCCAGCATTTT
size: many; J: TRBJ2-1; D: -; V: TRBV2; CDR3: CASSEIWPVYNEQFF; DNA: TGTGCCAGCAGTGAAATTTGGCCAGTCTACAATGAGCAGTTCTTC
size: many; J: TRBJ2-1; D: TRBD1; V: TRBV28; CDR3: CASSDTRDSYNEQFF; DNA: TGTGCCAGCAGCGATACCCGGGACAGCTACAATGAGCAGTTCTTC
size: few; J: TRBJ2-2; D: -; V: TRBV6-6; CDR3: CASSYSILGSSAGELFF; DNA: TGTGCCAGCAGTTACTCGATCTTGGGTTCTTCCGCCGGGGAGCTGTTTTTT
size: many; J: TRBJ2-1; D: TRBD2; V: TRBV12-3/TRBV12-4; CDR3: CASSPPLAGSYNEQFF; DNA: TGTGCCAGCAGTCCGCCACTAGCGGGATCCTACAATGAGCAGTTCTTC
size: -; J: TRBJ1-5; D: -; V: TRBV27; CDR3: CASSFRDKLFGGQPQHF; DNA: TGTGCCAGCAGTTTCCGGGACAAACTCTTTGGGGGTCAGCCCCAGCATTTT
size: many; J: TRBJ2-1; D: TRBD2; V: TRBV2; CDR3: CASSETASGYSYNEQFF; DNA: TGTGCCAGCAGCGAGACCGCTAGCGGGTACTCCTACAATGAGCAGTTCTTC
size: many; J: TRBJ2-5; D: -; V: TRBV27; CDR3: CASSSWGVQQATQYF; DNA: TGTGCCAGCAGTTCCTGGGGGGTACAGCAAGCGACCCAGTACTTC
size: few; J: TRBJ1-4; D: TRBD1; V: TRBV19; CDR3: CAVRGGTNEKLFF; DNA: TGTGCCGTCCGAGGGGGCACTAATGAAAAACTGTTTTTT
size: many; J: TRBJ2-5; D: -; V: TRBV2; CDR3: CASIGAGQETQYF; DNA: TGTGCCAGCATAGGGGCAGGCCAAGAGACCCAGTACTTC
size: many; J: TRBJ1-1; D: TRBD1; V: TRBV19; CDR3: CASSILRGPGLGTEAFF; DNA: TGTGCCAGTAGTATCCTCAGGGGGCCCGGTCTTGGCACTGAAGCTTTCTTT
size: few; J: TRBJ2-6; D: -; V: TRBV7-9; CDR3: CASSLVVILSGANVLTF; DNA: TGTGCCAGCAGCTTAGTTGTAATCCTGTCTGGGGCCAACGTCCTGACTTTC
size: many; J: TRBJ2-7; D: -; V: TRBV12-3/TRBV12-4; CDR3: CASSLVWQTRGGARQYF; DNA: TGTGCCAGCAGTTTGGTCTGGCAGACGCGGGGTGGGGCGAGGCAGTACTTC
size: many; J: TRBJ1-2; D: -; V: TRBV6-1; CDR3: CASSSIPDGPNYGYTF; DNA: TGTGCCAGCAGCTCGATCCCGGACGGACCTAACTATGGCTACACCTTC
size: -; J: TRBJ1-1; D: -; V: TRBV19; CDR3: CASSIQVENTEAFF; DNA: TGTGCCAGTAGTATTCAGGTGGAGAACACTGAAGCTTTCTTT
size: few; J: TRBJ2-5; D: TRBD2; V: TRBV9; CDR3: CASSVARGLAGDTGETQYF; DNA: TGTGCCAGCAGCGTAGCCCGGGGGCTAGCGGGAGATACAGGGGAGACCCAGTACTTC
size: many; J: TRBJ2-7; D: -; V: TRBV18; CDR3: CASSGTAAEQYF; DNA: TGTGCCAGCTCAGGTACCGCAGCCGAGCAGTACTTC
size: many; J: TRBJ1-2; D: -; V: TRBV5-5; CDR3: CASSLPGAGYGYTF; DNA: TGTGCCAGCAGCCTCCCGGGGGCTGGCTATGGCTACACCTTC
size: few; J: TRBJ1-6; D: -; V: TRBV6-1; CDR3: CASWAGFSSPLHF; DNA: TGTGCCAGCTGGGCAGGGTTTAGTTCACCCCTCCACTTT
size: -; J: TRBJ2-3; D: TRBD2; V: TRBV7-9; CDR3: CASSLALRAGDPEDTQYF; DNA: TGTGCCAGCAGCTTAGCGCTGAGAGCGGGAGATCCGGAAGATACGCAGTATTTT
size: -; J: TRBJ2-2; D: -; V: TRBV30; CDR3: CAWSGGLYTGELFF; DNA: TGTGCCTGGAGTGGCGGGCTATACACCGGGGAGCTGTTTTTT
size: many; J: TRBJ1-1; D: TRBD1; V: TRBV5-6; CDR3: CASSPGQGGTEAFF; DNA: TGTGCCAGCTCACCAGGACAGGGCGGCACTGAAGCTTTCTTT
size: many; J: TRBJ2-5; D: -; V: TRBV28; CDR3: CASSRSEIGETQYF; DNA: TGTGCCAGCAGTCGGTCCGAAATTGGGGAGACCCAGTACTTC
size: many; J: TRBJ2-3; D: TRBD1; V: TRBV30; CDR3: CAWSLGGADTQYF; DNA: TGTGCCTGGAGTTTAGGGGGCGCAGATACGCAGTATTTT
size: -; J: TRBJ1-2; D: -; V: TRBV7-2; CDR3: CASSSRARTANYGYTF; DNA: TGTGCCAGCAGCTCGAGGGCAAGGACAGCGAACTATGGCTACACCTTC
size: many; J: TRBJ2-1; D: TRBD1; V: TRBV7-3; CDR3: CASSLMVGTGDNEQFF; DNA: TGTGCCAGCAGCTTAATGGTCGGGACAGGAGACAATGAGCAGTTCTTC
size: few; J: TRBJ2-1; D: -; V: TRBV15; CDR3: CATSREVNSYNEQFF; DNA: TGTGCCACCAGCAGAGAGGTTAACTCCTACAATGAGCAGTTCTTC
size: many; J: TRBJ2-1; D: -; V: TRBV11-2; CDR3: CASSLSDYLNEQFF; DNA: TGTGCCAGCAGCTTATCCGACTACCTCAATGAGCAGTTCTTC
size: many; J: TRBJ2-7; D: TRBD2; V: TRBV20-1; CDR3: CSARSTSGTYEQYF; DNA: TGCAGTGCCAGGTCCACTAGCGGGACCTACGAGCAGTACTTC
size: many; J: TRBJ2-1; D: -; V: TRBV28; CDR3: CASWRDWGVGDEQFF; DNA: TGTGCCAGCTGGAGAGATTGGGGGGTAGGGGATGAGCAGTTCTTC
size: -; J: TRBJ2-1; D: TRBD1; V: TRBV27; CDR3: CASTSRGSSYNEQFF; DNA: TGTGCCAGCACCAGCAGGGGGAGCTCCTACAATGAGCAGTTCTTC
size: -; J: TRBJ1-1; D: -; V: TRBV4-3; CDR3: CASSQAPLEDTEAFF; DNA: TGCGCCAGCAGCCAAGCCCCCCTTGAAGACACTGAAGCTTTCTTT
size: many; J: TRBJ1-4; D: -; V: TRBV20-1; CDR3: CSARVAGARNNEKLFF; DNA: TGCAGTGCTAGAGTGGCGGGGGCGCGGAATAATGAAAAACTGTTTTTT
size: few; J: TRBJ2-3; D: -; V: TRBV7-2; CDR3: CASSLAVAQYF; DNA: TGTGCCAGCAGCTTAGCGGTGGCGCAGTATTTT
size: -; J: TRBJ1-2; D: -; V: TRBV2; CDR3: CASNVYLDNYGYTF; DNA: TGTGCCAGCAACGTATATCTAGATAACTATGGCTACACCTTC
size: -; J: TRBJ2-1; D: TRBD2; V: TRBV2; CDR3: CASSFPAGVSSYNEQLF; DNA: TGTGCCAGCAGTTTTCCAGCGGGAGTTTCCTCCTACAATGAGCAGCTCTTC
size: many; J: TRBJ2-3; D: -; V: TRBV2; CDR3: CASSESRGLTDTQYF; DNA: TGTGCCAGCAGTGAATCGCGGGGGCTCACAGATACGCAGTATTTT
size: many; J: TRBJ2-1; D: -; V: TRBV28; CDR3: CASSLWLAADNEQFF; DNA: TGTGCCAGCAGTTTATGGTTAGCGGCGGACAATGAGCAGTTCTTC
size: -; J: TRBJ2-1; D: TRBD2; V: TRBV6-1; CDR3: CASALAGVHNEQFF; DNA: TGTGCCAGCGCCCTGGCGGGGGTCCACAATGAGCAGTTCTTC
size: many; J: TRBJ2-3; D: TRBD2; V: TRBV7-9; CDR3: CASSSGLAISTDTQYF; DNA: TGTGCCAGCAGCTCAGGACTAGCGATCAGCACAGATACGCAGTATTTT
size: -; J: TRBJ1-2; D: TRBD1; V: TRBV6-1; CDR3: CASSLRGLGDNYGYTF; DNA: TGTGCCAGCAGCCTCAGGGGGCTGGGAGATAACTATGGCTACACCTTC
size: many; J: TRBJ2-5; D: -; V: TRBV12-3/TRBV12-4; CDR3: CASSSPGQGTQYF; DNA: TGTGCCAGCAGTTCCCCGGGCCAAGGGACCCAGTACTTC
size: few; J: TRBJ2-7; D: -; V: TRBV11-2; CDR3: CASSPGGGFPSEQYF; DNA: TGTGCCAGCAGCCCGGGAGGGGGCTTCCCTAGCGAGCAGTACTTC
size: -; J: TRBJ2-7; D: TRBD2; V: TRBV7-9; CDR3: CASSSTSGRSYEQYF; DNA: TGTGCCAGCAGCTCCACTAGCGGGAGGTCGTACGAGCAGTACTTC
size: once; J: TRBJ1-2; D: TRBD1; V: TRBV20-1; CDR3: CSAKTGGRNYGYTF; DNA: TGCAGTGCTAAAACAGGGGGGAGGAACTATGGCTACACCTTC
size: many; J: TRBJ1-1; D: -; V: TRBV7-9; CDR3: CASSPGHGNTEAFF; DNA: TGTGCCAGCAGCCCGGGACACGGGAACACTGAAGCTTTCTTT